A single T cell receptor (beta chain) is shown here with its context. RNA transcripts served as the template for amplifying TCR beta CDR3 regions. With the HTBI primer set, the TCR CDR3 went through a first round of RT-PCR. TCRdb redid the calling of the multiplex PCR reads with MiXCR, one entry per CDR3 protein. The table includes about 640,000 distinct CDR3 sequences, 20% to 25% detected once. With V trimmed by 3 bases and J by 2 bases, 3 bases remained unmatched. The V gene's germline CDR1 is DFQATT and CDR2 SNEGSKA (reference sequence). The CDR3 runs to 14 residues. This entry is derived from a study of T cells in Graves' hyperthyroidism and ophthalmopathy.

The sequenced sample consisted of blood. V usage is TRBV20-1 and J usage is TRBJ2-7; TRBD2 aligns across 11 bases. This receptor was obtained from a man aged 30 to 45 with Graves' ophthalmopathy. The CDR3 loop is CSARTSGMTYEQYF. DNA for the CDR3: TGCAGTGCTAGGACTAGCGGGATGACCTACGAGCAGTACTTC.